The clone carrying this T cell receptor beta chain was found many times. Its antigen is currently unknown. The record originates from a study of identical twins. The study's findings and limits: Where beta out-of-frame sequences were concerned, excess twin sharing was weaker. The more abundant beta clonotypes in cord blood had fewer insertions, and memory repertoires did not show this.

Healthy Caucasians alone served as donors. CDR1 is SEHNR, CDR2 FQNEAQ, per germline (reference sequence). The V and J ends lost 2 bases and 5 bases respectively, with 6 bases between them. The CDR3 has 12 amino acids. TCRdb reanalysed the 5' RACE reads using MiXCR and keeps one entry per CDR3 protein. The sample has roughly 700,000 distinct CDR3 sequences, about 9.4% seen once. The sample was also reused in another study, on yellow fever vaccine responses in identical twins.

The TCR sequence derives from a woman younger than 35 in good health. Sequencing input: PBMCs. V usage is TRBV7-9 and J usage is TRBJ2-5; no clear D gene. DNA for the CDR3: TGTGCCAGCAGCTTAAACGGGGAGACCCAGTACTTC. It specifies CASSLNGETQYF.